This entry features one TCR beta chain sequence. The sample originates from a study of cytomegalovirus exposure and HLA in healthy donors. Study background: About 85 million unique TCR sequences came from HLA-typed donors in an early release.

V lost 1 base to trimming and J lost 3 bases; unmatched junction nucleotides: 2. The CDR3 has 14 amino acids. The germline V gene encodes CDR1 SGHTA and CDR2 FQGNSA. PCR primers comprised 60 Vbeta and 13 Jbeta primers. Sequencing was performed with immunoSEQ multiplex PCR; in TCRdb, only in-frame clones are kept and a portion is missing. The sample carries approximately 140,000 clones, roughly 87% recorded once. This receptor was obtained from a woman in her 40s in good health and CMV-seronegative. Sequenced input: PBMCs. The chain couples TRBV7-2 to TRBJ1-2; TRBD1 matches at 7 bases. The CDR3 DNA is TGTGCCAGCAGCTTAGGAGGGGGCGACTATGGCTACACCTTC. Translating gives CASSLGGGDYGYTF. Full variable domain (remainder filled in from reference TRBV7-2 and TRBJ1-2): GAGVSQSPSNKVTEKGKDVELRCDPISGHTALYWYRQSLGQGLEFLIYFQGNSAPDKSGLPSDRFSAERTGGSVSTLTIQRTQQEDSAVYLCASSLGGGDYGYTFGSGTRLTVV.